This entry is about one T cell receptor (beta chain). The sample belongs to a study of CD8 T cells in Susac syndrome. Roughly 0.5 to 1 ug RNA was reverse transcribed with random hexamers. Amplification of TCR beta CDR3 across 54 Vbeta and 13 Jbeta was performed with immunoSEQ multiplex PCR. One entry per CDR3 protein, called by TCRdb with MiXCR from the immunoSEQ multiplex PCR reads. The table has approximately 190,000 distinct CDR3 sequences, 85% to 95% seen once. Patients having Susac syndrome satisfied recently defined diagnostic criteria for definite or probable disease. Germline V gene data show CDR1 as SEHNR and CDR2 as FQNEAQ (reference sequence). After removal of 8 bases from V and 5 bases from J, the junction contained 10 bases not matched to a gene. This CDR3 is 15 amino acids long.

The sequencing input was CD8+ T cells from PBMCs. V usage is TRBV7-9 and J usage is TRBJ1-4; 8 bases line up with TRBD1. This receptor was obtained from a human donor with Susac syndrome. The chain's CDR3 is CASVPPGQGNEKLFF. CDR3 nucleotide sequence: TGTGCCAGCGTTCCCCCCGGACAGGGAAATGAAAAACTGTTTTTT.